The sequence of this TCR beta chain was determined in a study of control samples from healthy donors and cancer patients. The CDR3 covers 11 residues. V was shortened by 3 bases and J by 6 bases, with 4 bases between the two germline ends. CDR1 is LNHDA, CDR2 SQIVND, per germline (reference sequence). The assay was immunoSEQ multiplex PCR, and TCRdb's table has in-frame clones only and misses some. The table includes about 140,000 clones, less than 90% detected once. This chain joins TRBV19 and TRBJ2-3, with D hard to call. This TCR came from a woman aged 25 to 39 in good health. Sequenced input: blood. CDR3: CASSIGDTQYF. As DNA, the CDR3 is TGTGCCAGTAGTATCGGGGATACGCAGTATTTT.